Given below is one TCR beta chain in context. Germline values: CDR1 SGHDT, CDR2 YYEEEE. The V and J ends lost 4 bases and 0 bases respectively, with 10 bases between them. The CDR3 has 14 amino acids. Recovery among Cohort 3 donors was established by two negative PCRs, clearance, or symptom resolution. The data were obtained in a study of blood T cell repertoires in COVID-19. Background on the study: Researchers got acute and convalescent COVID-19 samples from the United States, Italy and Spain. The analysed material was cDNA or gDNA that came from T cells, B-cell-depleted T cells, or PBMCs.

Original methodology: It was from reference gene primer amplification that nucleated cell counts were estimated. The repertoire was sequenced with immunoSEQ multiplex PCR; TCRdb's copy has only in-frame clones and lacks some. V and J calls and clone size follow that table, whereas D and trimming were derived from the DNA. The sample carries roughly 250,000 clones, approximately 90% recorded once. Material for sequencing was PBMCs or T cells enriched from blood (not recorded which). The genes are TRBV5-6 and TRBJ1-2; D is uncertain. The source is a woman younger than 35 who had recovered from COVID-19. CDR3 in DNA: TGTGCCAGCAGCATTGGAGGGTCTAACTATGGCTACACCTTC. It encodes CASSIGGSNYGYTF.